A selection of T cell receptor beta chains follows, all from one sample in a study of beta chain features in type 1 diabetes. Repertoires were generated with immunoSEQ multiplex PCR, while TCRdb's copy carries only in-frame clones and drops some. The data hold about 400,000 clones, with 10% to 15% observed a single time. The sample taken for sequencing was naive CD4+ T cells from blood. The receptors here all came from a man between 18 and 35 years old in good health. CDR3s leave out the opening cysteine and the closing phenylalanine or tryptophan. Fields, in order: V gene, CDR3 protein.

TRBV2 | ASRPGLAVNNEQF
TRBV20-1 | SPPGGSGYT
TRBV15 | ATSRSGVNYGYT
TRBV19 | ASSRRQGDDSPLH
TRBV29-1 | SLGAGDYGYT
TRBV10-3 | AINPRQGANEQF
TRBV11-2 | ASSLGYGDKTQY
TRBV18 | ASSPQRSSTYEQY
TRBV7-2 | ASSLGTHSYEQY
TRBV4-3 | ASSLRSTEGNTIY
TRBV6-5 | ASSYSVWRGQETQY
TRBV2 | ASSESGRSPDTQY
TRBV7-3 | ASSLDTGLVTEAF
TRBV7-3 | ASSPSGTDTQY
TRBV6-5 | ASSYNRDRGGYT
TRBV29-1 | SVEGGSGQPQH
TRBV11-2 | ASSLGAGTPSGNTIY
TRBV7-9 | ASSPRGQTNEKLF
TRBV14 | ASSQGGGPMIQETQY
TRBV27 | ASSGGEIPVRGYT
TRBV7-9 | ASSLVAGEGFSYEQY
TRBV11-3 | ASSPRSGSRETQY
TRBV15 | ATSLARAGSSTQY